These 14 T cell receptor beta chains were sequenced from one sample in a study of cytomegalovirus exposure and HLA in healthy donors. The PCR contained 60 Vbeta and 13 Jbeta primers. The method was immunoSEQ multiplex PCR; TCRdb's version includes in-frame clones alone and lacks a portion of them. The sample totals some 30,000 clones. The sequenced sample was PBMCs. The receptors come from a female donor in good health and CMV-seronegative.

CDR3 in amino acids: CASSKGLAGGRFETQYF. In DNA, the CDR3 is TGCGCCAGCAGCAAGGGACTAGCGGGGGGGCGGTTTGAGACCCAGTACTTC. J is TRBJ2-5 and V is TRBV5-1; TRBD2 matches at 16 bases. This CDR3 has 17 amino acids. J lost 5 bases, V lost 4 bases, and 8 bases had no gene match. CDR1 is SGHRS and CDR2 is YFSETQ in the germline V gene.

V gene TRBV9 combines with J gene TRBJ2-3; D remains unclear. V lost 0 bases, J lost 4 bases, and 3 bases lay in between. CDR3 length: 12 amino acids. From germline, CDR1 is SGDLS and CDR2 YYNGEE. CDR3 protein: CASSVAADTQYF. CDR3 bases: TGTGCCAGCAGCGTAGCGGCAGATACGCAGTATTTT.

The gene calls are TRBV10-3 and TRBJ1-1; D may be TRBD1 (6 bases). Germline CDR1 reads ENHRY; CDR2 reads SYGVKD. The CDR3 consists of 13 residues. V was clipped by 4 bases and J by 5 bases, with 11 bases between them. This CDR3 reads CAISGRGRTEAFF. In DNA form, the CDR3 reads TGTGCCATCAGTGGCAGGGGACGGACTGAAGCTTTCTTT.

This chain joins TRBV29-1 and TRBJ2-7; TRBD1 matches at 9 bases. Unmatched junction bases numbered 5, after V lost 0 bases and J lost 5 bases. Germline CDR1 and CDR2: SQVTM and ANQGSEA. This CDR3 is built from 14 residues. This chain's CDR3 is CSVEDQDRGHEQYF. As DNA, the CDR3 is TGCAGCGTTGAAGATCAGGACAGGGGCCACGAGCAGTACTTC.

The chain carries TRBV7-3 and TRBJ1-1, with a possible D match to TRBD1 (5 bases). The germline V gene has CDR1 SGHTA and CDR2 FQGTGA. V was shortened by 5 bases and J by 10 bases, with 23 bases between the two germline ends. CDR3 length: 15 residues. DNA of the CDR3: TGTGCCAGCAGCCCGGGACTCCCGTCTGACCGGGGAGCTTTCTTT. Encoded protein: CASSPGLPSDRGAFF.

The chain recombines TRBV7-3 with TRBJ2-1; TRBD1 is a possible D gene (7 bases). Germline V CDR1 and CDR2: SGHTA, FQGTGA. V was pared by 5 bases and J by 10 bases, with 15 bases between. CDR3 size: 13 residues. CDR3 region: CASSRGTTGEQFF. The CDR3 DNA reads TGTGCCAGCAGCCGCGGGACGACAGGGGAGCAGTTCTTC.

V usage is TRBV19 and J usage is TRBJ1-6; 8 bases fit TRBD1. This CDR3 is 15 amino acids long. V gave up 8 bases and J gave up 10 bases; unmatched junction bases: 13. Germline CDR1 and CDR2: LNHDA and SQIVND (reference sequence). CDR3 DNA: TGTGCCAGTGCTGACAGGGGTGAGAGAGGATCACCCCTCCACTTT. Amino acid sequence: CASADRGERGSPLHF.

This chain connects TRBV9 to TRBJ2-7; D may be TRBD2 (5 bases). The ends were cut back, 0 bases at V and 2 bases at J, with 12 bases in the middle. The CDR3 spans 15 residues. CDR1 and CDR2 from the germline V gene are SGDLS and YYNGEE. In DNA, the CDR3 is TGTGCCAGCAGCGTAGCCGACGGCGGGCCCTACGAGCAGTACTTC. Encoded protein: CASSVADGGPYEQYF.

The V gene is TRBV6-5, the J gene TRBJ2-7; the D gene is possibly TRBD1 (5 bases). Germline CDR1 and CDR2: MNHEY and SVGAGI. The V and J ends lost 4 bases and 4 bases respectively, with 14 bases between them. The CDR3 loop spans 14 amino acids. The CDR3 is CASSSPRTRYEQYF. The CDR3 nucleotides are TGTGCCAGCAGTTCCCCCCGGACAAGGTACGAGCAGTACTTC.

The rearrangement uses TRBV11-2 and TRBJ2-7; TRBD1 might be the D (5 bases). V was pared by 2 bases and J by 0 bases, with 11 bases between. Per germline, CDR1 SGHAT and CDR2 FQNNGV. This CDR3 contains 15 residues. CDR3 in amino acids: CASSLWGRVSYEQYF. DNA for the CDR3: TGTGCCAGCAGCTTATGGGGCAGGGTCTCCTACGAGCAGTACTTC.

This sequence joins TRBV2 and TRBJ1-5; 8 bases match TRBD1. Germline lookup yields CDR1 SNHLY and CDR2 FYNNEI. V lost 6 bases and J lost 6; bases outside the gene matches: 4. This CDR3 is 13 amino acids long. CDR3 nucleotides: TGTGCCAGCAGAAACAGGGGGTTTCAGCCCCAGCATTTT. Residues: CASRNRGFQPQHF.

The chain recombines TRBV25-1 with TRBJ2-5; D perhaps matches TRBD1 (6 bases). Germline assignment: CDR1 MGHDK and CDR2 SYGVNS. Trimming cost V 3 bases and J 3 bases, with 11 bases left between them. The length of the CDR3 is 14 residues. The CDR3 DNA follows: TGTGCCAGCAGTGAGGGACATCCAAAAGAGACCCAGTACTTC. It specifies CASSEGHPKETQYF.

The V call is TRBV11-2, the J call TRBJ1-5; 8 bases are a match to TRBD1. CDR1 is SGHAT and CDR2 is FQNNGV in the germline V gene. Trimming at V came to 1 base and at J to 7 bases, leaving 9 bases not matched to a gene. The CDR3 has 16 residues. The CDR3 nucleotides read TGTGCCAGCAGCTTAGGGGTGACAGGGGTATCCCAGCCCCAGCATTTT. It is translated as CASSLGVTGVSQPQHF.

The chain couples TRBV12-5 to TRBJ1-2, with D tentatively TRBD1 (5 bases). The CDR3 consists of 15 residues. V shed 1 base and J shed 2 bases, with 11 bases lying between them. Germline-derived CDR1 and CDR2 are LGHNT and FRNRAP. The CDR3 reads CASGLAEQANYGYTF. CDR3 nucleotides: TGTGCTAGTGGTTTGGCCGAACAGGCGAACTATGGCTACACCTTC.